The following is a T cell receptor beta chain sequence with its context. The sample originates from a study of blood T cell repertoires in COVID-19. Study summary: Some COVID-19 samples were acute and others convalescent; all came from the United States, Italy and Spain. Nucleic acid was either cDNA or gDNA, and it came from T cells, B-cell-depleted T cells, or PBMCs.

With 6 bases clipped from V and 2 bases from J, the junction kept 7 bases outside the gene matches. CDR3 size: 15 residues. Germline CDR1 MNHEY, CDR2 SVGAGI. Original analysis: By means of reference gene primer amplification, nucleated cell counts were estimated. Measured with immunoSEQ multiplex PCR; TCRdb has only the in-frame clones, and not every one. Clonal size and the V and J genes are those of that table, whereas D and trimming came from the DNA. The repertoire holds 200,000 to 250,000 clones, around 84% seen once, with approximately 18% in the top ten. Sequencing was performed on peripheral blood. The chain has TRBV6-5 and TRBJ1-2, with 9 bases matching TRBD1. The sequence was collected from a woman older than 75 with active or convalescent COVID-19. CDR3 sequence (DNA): TGTGCCAGCAGCAGAACCGGGACAGGGAACTATGGCTACACCTTC. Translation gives CASSRTGTGNYGYTF.